This T cell receptor beta chain emerged from a study of shared clonotypes between healthy human individuals. This CDR3 region has 14 residues. The V gene's germline CDR1 is SQVTM and CDR2 ANQGSEA. V was trimmed by 4 bases and J by 3 bases, leaving 15 bases between them. Here immunoSEQ multiplex PCR was the method, and the copy in TCRdb shows in-frame clones only, minus some. The table shows some 2,500,000 clones, with 80% to 95% occurring only once. The TCR sequence derives from a man between 18 and 29 years old in good health. Some clones in this sample may be carry-over from other donors' samples. The rearrangement uses TRBV29-1 and TRBJ1-2; D may be TRBD1 (5 bases). The specimen sequenced was naive CD4+ T cells from PBMCs. Subset noted: CD45RA+ positively selected. This CDR3 is CSVGRGREDYGYTF. CDR3 DNA: TGCAGCGTTGGGCGGGGCAGGGAGGACTATGGCTACACCTTC.